This record covers a single TCR beta chain. Antigen: not known. The sample belongs to a study of OX40 agonist ivuxolimab in advanced cancers. The wider study: Previous treatment with anti-PD-1, anti-PD-L1 or anti-CTLA-4 therapy was allowed; 40% had received some. Overall study findings and caveats: Some of the nonresponding patients also showed low levels of normalized T-cell clonal expansion. Expanded clones were, on average, more numerous in CD8+ T cells than in CD4+.

Only in-frame clones appear in the TCRdb table, and some are missing; sequencing was by immunoSEQ multiplex PCR. The profile shows roughly 16,000 clones, over 65% of them singletons. V lost 0 bases to trimming and J lost 0 bases, with 6 bases between them. CDR1 is LGHNA, CDR2 YSLEER, per germline. The CDR3 extends over 14 amino acids. The sample consisted of CD4+ or CD8+ T cells sorted from blood, taken in a trial of the OX40 agonist ivuxolimab. The receptor was isolated from an adult with an advanced solid tumor such as melanoma, head and neck, liver or kidney cancer. The chain uses TRBV4-3 and TRBJ2-7; D call uncertain. CDR3 protein: CASSQDYSSYEQYF. The DNA for the CDR3 is TGCGCCAGCAGCCAAGATTACAGCTCCTACGAGCAGTACTTC.